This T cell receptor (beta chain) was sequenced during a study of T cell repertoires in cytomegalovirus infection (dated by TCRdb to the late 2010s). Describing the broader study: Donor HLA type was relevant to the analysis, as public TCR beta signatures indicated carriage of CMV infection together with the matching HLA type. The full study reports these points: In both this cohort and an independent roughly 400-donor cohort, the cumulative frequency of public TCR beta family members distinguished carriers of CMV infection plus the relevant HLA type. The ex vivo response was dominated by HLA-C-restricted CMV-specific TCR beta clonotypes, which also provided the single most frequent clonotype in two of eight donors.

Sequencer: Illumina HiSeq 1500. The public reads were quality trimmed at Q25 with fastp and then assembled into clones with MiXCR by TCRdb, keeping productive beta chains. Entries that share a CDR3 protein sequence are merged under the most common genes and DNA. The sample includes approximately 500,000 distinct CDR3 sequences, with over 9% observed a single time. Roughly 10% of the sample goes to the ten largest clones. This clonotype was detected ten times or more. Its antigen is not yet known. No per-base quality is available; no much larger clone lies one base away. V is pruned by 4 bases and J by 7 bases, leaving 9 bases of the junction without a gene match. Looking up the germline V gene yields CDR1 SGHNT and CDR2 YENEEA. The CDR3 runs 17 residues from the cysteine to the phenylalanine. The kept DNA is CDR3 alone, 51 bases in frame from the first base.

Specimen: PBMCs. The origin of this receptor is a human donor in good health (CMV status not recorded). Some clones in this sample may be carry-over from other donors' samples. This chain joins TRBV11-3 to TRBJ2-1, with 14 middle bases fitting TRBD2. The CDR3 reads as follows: CASSSGTSGSGSNEQFF. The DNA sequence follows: TGTGCCAGCAGCTCCGGGACTAGCGGGAGTGGCTCGAATGAGCAGTTCTTC.